Sequencing of this T cell receptor beta chain was carried out in a study of T cell repertoires in cytomegalovirus infection. Turning to the study itself: Peptides in the study included HLA-C-restricted and HLA-B-restricted CMV epitopes. Through public TCR beta signatures, both CMV infection and matching HLA type were indicated.

Study-level results: The ex vivo response was dominated by HLA-C-restricted CMV-specific TCR beta clonotypes. Summed public TCR beta family frequency identified CMV carriers bearing the relevant HLA.

This clonotype was found once. What it binds is not known. TCRdb ran MiXCR on the reads and lists one entry per CDR3 protein. The profile shows 200,000 to 250,000 distinct CDR3 sequences, approximately 38% of them singletons. Germline V gives CDR1 MDHEN, CDR2 SYDVKM. Between the trimmed V and J ends, which lost 2 bases and 7 bases, there was a span of 12 bases. CDR3 length: 14 amino acids. The sample here was CD8+ T cells from cultured PBMCs, taken from culture after CMV antigen stimulation. The sequence was obtained from a human donor in good health (CMV status not recorded). Some clones in this sample may be carry-over from other donors' samples. This rearrangement joins TRBV28 to TRBJ2-4, with D possibly TRBD2 on 6 matching bases. This CDR3 is CASSLRREMNIQYF. The CDR3 DNA reads as TGTGCCAGCAGTTTACGGAGGGAAATGAACATTCAGTACTTC. Complete variable domain (other parts from reference TRBV28 and TRBJ2-4): DVKVTQSSRYLVKRTGEKVFLECVQDMDHENMFWYRQDPGLGLRLIYFSYDVKMKEKGDIPEGYSVSREKKERFSLILESASTNQTSMYLCASSLRREMNIQYFGAGTRLSVL.